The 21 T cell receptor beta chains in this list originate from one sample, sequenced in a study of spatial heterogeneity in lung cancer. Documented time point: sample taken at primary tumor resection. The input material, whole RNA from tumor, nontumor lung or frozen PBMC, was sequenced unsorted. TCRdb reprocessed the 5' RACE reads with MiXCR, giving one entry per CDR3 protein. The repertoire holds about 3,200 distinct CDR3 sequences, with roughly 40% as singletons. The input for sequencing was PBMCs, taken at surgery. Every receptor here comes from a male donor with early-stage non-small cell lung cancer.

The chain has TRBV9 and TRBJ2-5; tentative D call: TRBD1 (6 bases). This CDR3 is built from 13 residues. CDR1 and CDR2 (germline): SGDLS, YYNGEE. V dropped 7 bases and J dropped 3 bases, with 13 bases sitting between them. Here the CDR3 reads CASATGNKETQYF. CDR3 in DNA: TGTGCCAGCGCTACAGGGAACAAAGAGACCCAGTACTTC.

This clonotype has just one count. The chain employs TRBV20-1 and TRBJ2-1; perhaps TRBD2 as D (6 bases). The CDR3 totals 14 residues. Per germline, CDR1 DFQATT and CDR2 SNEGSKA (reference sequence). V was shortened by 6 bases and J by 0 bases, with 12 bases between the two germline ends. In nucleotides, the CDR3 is TGCAGTGCAACCCGGGAGAGCTCCTACAATGAGCAGTTCTTC. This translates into CSATRESSYNEQFF.

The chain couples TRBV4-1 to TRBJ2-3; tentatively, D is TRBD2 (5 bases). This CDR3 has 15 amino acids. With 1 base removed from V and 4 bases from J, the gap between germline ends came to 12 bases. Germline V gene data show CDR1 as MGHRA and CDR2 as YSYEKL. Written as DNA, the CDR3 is TGCGCCAGCAGCCAAGTGGGAGCGGAAGCAGATACGCAGTATTTT. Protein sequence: CASSQVGAEADTQYF.

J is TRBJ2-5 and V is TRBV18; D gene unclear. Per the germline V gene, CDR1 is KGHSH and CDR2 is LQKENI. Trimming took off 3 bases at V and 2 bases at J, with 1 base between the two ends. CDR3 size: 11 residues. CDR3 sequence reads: CASSPQETQYF. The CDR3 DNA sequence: TGTGCCAGCTCACCGCAAGAGACCCAGTACTTC.

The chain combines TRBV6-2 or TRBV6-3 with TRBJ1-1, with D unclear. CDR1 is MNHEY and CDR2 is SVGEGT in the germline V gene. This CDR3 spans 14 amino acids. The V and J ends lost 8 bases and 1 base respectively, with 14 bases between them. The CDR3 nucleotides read TGTGCCAGCTCTCAACCCCAGGCGAACACTGAAGCTTTCTTT. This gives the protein CASSQPQANTEAFF.

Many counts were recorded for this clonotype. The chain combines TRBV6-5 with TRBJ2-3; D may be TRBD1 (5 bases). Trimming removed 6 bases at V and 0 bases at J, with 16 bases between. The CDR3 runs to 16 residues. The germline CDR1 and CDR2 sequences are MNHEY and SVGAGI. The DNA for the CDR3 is TGTGCCAGCAGCCTTTTGGGGCCTTCTAGCACAGATACGCAGTATTTT. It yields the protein CASSLLGPSSTDTQYF.

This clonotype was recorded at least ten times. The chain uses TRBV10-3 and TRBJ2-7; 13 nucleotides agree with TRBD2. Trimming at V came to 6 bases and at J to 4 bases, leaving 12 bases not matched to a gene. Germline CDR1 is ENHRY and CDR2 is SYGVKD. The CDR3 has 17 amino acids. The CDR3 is CAISFGLAGERGYEQYF. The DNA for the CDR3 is TGTGCCATCAGCTTCGGACTAGCGGGAGAGAGAGGGTACGAGCAGTACTTC.

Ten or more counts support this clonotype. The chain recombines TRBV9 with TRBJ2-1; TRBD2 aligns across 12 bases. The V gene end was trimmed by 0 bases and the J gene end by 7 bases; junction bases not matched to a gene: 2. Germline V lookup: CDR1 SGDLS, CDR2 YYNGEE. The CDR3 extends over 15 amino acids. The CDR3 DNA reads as TGTGCCAGCAGCGTAGCTAGCGGGAGGGCTAATGAGCAGTTCTTC. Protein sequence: CASSVASGRANEQFF.

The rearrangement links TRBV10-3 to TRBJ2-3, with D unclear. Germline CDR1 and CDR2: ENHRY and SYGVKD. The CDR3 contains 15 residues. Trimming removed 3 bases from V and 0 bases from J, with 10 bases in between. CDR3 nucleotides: TGTGCCATCAGTGAAGGGTTGTCTAGCACAGATACGCAGTATTTT. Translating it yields CAISEGLSSTDTQYF.

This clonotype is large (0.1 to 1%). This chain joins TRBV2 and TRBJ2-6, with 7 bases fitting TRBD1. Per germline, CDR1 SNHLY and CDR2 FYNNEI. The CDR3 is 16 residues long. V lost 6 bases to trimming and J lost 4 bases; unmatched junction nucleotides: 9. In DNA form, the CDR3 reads TGTGCCAGCAGGCCGACAGGGTCTACCGGGGCCAACGTCCTGACTTTC. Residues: CASRPTGSTGANVLTF. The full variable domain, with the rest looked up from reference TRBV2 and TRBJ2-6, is EPEVTQTPSHQVTQMGQEVILRCVPISNHLYFYWYRQILGQKVEFLVSFYNNEISEKSEIFDDQFSVERPDGSNFTLKIRSTKLEDSAMYFCASRPTGSTGANVLTFGAGSRLTVL.

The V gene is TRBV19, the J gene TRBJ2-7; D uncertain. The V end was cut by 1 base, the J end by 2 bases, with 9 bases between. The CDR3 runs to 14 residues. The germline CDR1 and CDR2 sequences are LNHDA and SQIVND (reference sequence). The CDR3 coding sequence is TGTGCCAGTAGTATAGCTGGGAATACCTACGAGCAGTACTTC. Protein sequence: CASSIAGNTYEQYF.

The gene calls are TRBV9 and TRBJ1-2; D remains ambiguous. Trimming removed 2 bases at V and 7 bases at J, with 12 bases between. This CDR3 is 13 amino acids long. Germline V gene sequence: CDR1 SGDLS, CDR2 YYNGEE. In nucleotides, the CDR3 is TGTGCCAGCAGCGTTGAGGGCTCCTTTGGCTACACCTTC. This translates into CASSVEGSFGYTF.

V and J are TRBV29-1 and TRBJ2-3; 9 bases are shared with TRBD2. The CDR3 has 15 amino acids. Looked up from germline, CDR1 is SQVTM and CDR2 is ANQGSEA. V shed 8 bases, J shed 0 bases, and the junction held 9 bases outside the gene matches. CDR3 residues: CSSAVAGVSTDTQYF. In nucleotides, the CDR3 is TGCAGCTCCGCGGTAGCGGGAGTAAGCACAGATACGCAGTATTTT.

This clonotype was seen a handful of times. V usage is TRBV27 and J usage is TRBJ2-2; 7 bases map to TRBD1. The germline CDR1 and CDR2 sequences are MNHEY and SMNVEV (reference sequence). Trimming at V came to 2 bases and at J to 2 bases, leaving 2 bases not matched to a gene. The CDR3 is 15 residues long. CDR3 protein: CASSLRGRNTGELFF. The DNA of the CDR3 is TGTGCCAGCAGTTTAAGGGGGCGCAACACCGGGGAGCTGTTTTTT.

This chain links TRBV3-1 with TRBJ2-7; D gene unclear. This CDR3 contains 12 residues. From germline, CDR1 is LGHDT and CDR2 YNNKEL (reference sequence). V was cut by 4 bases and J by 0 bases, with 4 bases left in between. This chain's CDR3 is CASSRSSYEQYF. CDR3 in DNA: TGTGCCAGCAGCCGAAGCTCCTACGAGCAGTACTTC.

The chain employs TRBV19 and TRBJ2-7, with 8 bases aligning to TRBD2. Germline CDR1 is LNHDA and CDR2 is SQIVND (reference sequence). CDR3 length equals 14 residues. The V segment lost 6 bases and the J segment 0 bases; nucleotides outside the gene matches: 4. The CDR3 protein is CASRLRGGSYEQYF. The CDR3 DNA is TGTGCCAGTAGGCTCCGGGGGGGCTCCTACGAGCAGTACTTC.

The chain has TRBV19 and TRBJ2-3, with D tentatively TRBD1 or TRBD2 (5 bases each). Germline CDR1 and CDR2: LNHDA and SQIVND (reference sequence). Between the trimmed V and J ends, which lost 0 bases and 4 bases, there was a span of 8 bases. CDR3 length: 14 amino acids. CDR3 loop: CASSIEGRSDTQYF. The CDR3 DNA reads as TGTGCCAGTAGTATAGAGGGACGCTCAGATACGCAGTATTTT.

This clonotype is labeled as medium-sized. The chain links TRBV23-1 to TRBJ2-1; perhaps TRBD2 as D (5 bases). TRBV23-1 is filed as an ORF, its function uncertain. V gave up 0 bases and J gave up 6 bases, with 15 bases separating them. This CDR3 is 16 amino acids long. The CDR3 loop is CASSQSSRTHFNEQFF. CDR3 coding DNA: TGCGCCAGCAGTCAATCATCGCGGACTCACTTCAATGAGCAGTTCTTC.

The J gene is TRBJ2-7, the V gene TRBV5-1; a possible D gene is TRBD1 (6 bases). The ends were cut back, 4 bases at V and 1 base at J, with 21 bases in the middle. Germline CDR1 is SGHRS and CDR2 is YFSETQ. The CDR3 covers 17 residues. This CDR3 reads CASSGGLGLSTSYEQYF. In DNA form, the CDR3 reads TGCGCCAGCAGCGGGGGCCTCGGACTGTCTACTTCCTACGAGCAGTACTTC.

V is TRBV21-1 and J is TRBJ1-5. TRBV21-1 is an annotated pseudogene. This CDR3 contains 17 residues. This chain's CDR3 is CASSKAPDQSSNQPQHF. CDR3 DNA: TGTGCCAGCAGCAAAGCTCCGGACCAATCGAGCAATCAGCCCCAGCATTTT.

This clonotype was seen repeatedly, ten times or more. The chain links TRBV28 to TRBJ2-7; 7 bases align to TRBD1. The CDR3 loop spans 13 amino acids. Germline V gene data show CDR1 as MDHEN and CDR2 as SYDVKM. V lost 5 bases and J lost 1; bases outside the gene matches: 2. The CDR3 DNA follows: TGTGCCAGCAGTAGACAGGGATCCTACGAGCAGTACTTC. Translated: CASSRQGSYEQYF.